This is a list of T cell receptor beta chains from one sample in a study of T cell repertoires in cytomegalovirus infection. TCRdb re-called the reads through MiXCR, storing one row per CDR3 protein. The sample has roughly 720,000 distinct CDR3 sequences, less than 40% seen once. Sequencing was carried out using PBMCs. The source is a human donor in good health (CMV status not recorded). Some clones in this sample may be carry-over from other donors' samples. CDR3s include the opening cysteine and the closing phenylalanine or tryptophan. D genes are given only for firm matches.

j_call v_call d_call cdr3_aa
TRBJ1-4 TRBV28 . CASSLLGYGEKLFF
TRBJ2-3 TRBV7-3 . CATQDTSTDTQYF
TRBJ1-2 TRBV5-1 TRBD1 CASSPRQGDGYTF
TRBJ1-2 TRBV5-1 TRBD1 CASSSTGEYNYGSTF
TRBJ1-1 TRBV28 . CASSLGVGDIEAFF
TRBJ2-1 TRBV19 . CASSIVVASIHEQFF
TRBJ2-3 TRBV7-8 . CASSPYKDTQYF
TRBJ1-1 TRBV6-1 TRBD1 CASTRTGGFTEAFF
TRBJ2-1 TRBV5-1 TRBD1 CASSLDRGAGNEQFF
TRBJ1-1 TRBV4-1 . CASSQDTVNTEAFF
TRBJ2-7 TRBV5-1 . CASRIAASYEQYF
TRBJ2-3 TRBV19 . CASSIYADTQYF
TRBJ2-1 TRBV7-6 TRBD2 CASSLTPTSGSYNEQFF
TRBJ2-3 TRBV7-6 . CASSLVAGDTQYF
TRBJ1-1 TRBV28 TRBD1 CASSPQGDTEYFF
TRBJ1-2 TRBV10-3 . CAISAEKGHGYTF
TRBJ2-5 TRBV2 TRBD1 CASKRGLETQYF
TRBJ2-7 TRBV2 . CASSVTVSYEQYF
TRBJ2-3 TRBV7-6 TRBD2 CASSLISSAGGPDTQCF
TRBJ2-5 TRBV29-1 TRBD1 CSVPLYRDRVETQYF
TRBJ2-7 TRBV7-9 TRBD1 CASSIPRDRGVYEQYF
TRBJ1-3 TRBV10-3 . CAIRRTVDSGNTIYF
TRBJ1-2 TRBV12-3/TRBV12-4 . CASNPTGAHGYTF
TRBJ1-4 TRBV28 TRBD1 CASSLSGQGSGNYFF
TRBJ2-5 TRBV28 TRBD2 CASSSTSSGRANRETQYF
TRBJ2-5 TRBV27 . CASSYLASGKETQYF
TRBJ2-5 TRBV7-2 . CASSLTYQETQYF
TRBJ1-5 TRBV20-1 . CSANSYTTGGGYSNQPQHF
TRBJ2-7 TRBV28 . CASSATVANEQYF
TRBJ1-4 TRBV7-9 TRBD1 CASSLKEGQANEKLFF
TRBJ2-4 TRBV6-2/TRBV6-3 . CASSPGVVAKNIQYF
TRBJ2-7 TRBV5-1 TRBD2 CASSGQAGDVQYF
TRBJ1-2 TRBV12-3/TRBV12-4 . CASSSKLGYGYTF
TRBJ1-5 TRBV19 . CASSRGDPRQHF
TRBJ2-1 TRBV12-3/TRBV12-4 . CASSLLAPSYEQFF
TRBJ1-5 TRBV7-9 . CASSSQDSSNQPQHF
TRBJ1-6 TRBV7-2 . CDSSLVGTANSPLHF
TRBJ2-1 TRBV6-4 . CASSRNSGNSNEQFF
TRBJ1-6 TRBV12-3/TRBV12-4 TRBD1 CASSRPVTGFQF
TRBJ2-1 TRBV7-2 TRBD1 CASRLMDRGHNEQFF
TRBJ2-7 TRBV19 . CASSAGLGYEQYF
TRBJ1-6 TRBV12-3/TRBV12-4 . CASSWAQGPLHF
TRBJ2-2 TRBV24-1 . CATSRTGSTGELFF
TRBJ2-1 TRBV12-3/TRBV12-4 . CASSRSLGNEQFF
TRBJ1-1 TRBV6-6 . CASRQRGAENTEAFF
TRBJ2-7 TRBV28 TRBD2 CASTASGRGEQYF
TRBJ2-5 TRBV7-9 . CASSRHNLQRTTGETQYF
TRBJ1-1 TRBV2 . CASSKDRTNTEAFF
TRBJ2-6 TRBV5-1 . CASSLQPSSGANVLTF
TRBJ2-7 TRBV5-1 . CASGGDSSYEQYF
TRBJ2-2 TRBV5-4 . CASSSGLQELFF
TRBJ1-2 TRBV6-1 TRBD1 CASRKIRDSYGYTF
TRBJ1-6 TRBV7-4 . CASSLEGSDSPLHF
TRBJ1-2 TRBV29-1 . CSVSIGALDGYTF